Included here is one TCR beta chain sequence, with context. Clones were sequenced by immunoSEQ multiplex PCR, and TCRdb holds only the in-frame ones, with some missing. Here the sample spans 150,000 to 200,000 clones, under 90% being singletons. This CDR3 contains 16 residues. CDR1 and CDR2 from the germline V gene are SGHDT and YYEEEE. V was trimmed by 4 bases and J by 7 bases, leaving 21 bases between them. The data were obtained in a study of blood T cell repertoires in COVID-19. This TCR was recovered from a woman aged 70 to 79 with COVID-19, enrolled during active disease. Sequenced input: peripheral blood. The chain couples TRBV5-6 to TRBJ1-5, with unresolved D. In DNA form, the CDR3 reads TGTGCCAGCAGCGGGAGTAAGAGCCCGGGCGGACAGCCCCAGCATTTT. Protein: CASSGSKSPGGQPQHF.